This is a list of T cell receptor beta chains from one sample in a study of cytomegalovirus exposure and HLA in healthy donors. Repertoires were generated with immunoSEQ multiplex PCR, while TCRdb's copy carries only in-frame clones and drops some. The table records under 200,000 clones, roughly 85% of them present only once. Sequencing was done on a sample of PBMCs. These receptors originate from a man aged 50 to 60 in good health and CMV-seropositive. The CDR3 runs from the conserved cysteine through the conserved F or W. D genes are given only for firm matches. The listing skips clone size in some rows; elsewhere it reads once, few, many or a size class.

clone size	J gene	V gene	D gene	CDR3 DNA	CDR3 protein
.	TRBJ2-7	TRBV11-2	.	TGTGCCAGCAGCCCCCGTGGGGGCCCCTACGAGCAGTACTTC	CASSPRGGPYEQYF
.	TRBJ1-1	TRBV29-1	TRBD1	TGCAGCGTTGAGGAACAGGGGGCGATGACTGAAGCTTTCTTT	CSVEEQGAMTEAFF
.	TRBJ1-5	TRBV2	.	TGTGCCAGCAGTGACAGGGGTGTTGGTCAGCCCCAGCATTTT	CASSDRGVGQPQHF
.	TRBJ1-2	TRBV27	.	TGTGCCAGCAGTCGTAGACCCGACGGGGTTGGCTACACCTTC	CASSRRPDGVGYTF
few	TRBJ1-2	TRBV6-4	.	TGTGCCAGCAGTGCAGGGAATGGCTACACCTTC	CASSAGNGYTF
.	TRBJ2-6	TRBV10-2	TRBD1	TGCGCCAGCAGTGACTGGGCGGGACAGGGGGCCTCTGGGGCCAACGTCCTGACTTTC	CASSDWAGQGASGANVLTF
.	TRBJ1-1	TRBV7-9	.	TGTGCCAGCAGCTTAGGCGGAGCCTCAGAAGCTTTCTTT	CASSLGGASEAFF
.	TRBJ1-3	TRBV5-1	.	TGCGCCAGCAGCTTGGCCGGGAGCTCTGGAAACACCATATATTTT	CASSLAGSSGNTIYF
few	TRBJ1-6	TRBV19	.	TGTGCCAGTAGTATCCTGTCTAACTATAATTCACCCCTCCACTTT	CASSILSNYNSPLHF
.	TRBJ2-1	TRBV19	.	TGTGCCAGTAACAATCAGGCGAGCTCCTACAATGAGCAGTTCTTC	CASNNQASSYNEQFF
.	TRBJ1-3	TRBV5-5	.	TGTGCCAGCAACCCCGGACACTACTCTGGAAACACCATATATTTT	CASNPGHYSGNTIYF
.	TRBJ1-4	TRBV18	TRBD1	TGTGCCAGCTCACCAGGACAGGGCACTAATGAAAAACTGTTTTTT	CASSPGQGTNEKLFF
.	TRBJ1-1	TRBV19	.	TGTGCCAGTAGTATATCCCACCGAGTGAGACACTCCAACACTGAAGCTTTCTTT	CASSISHRVRHSNTEAFF
.	TRBJ2-7	TRBV18	TRBD1	TGTGCCAGCTCACCATATGACAGGGCAGGCGAGCAGTACTTC	CASSPYDRAGEQYF
.	TRBJ1-4	TRBV6-1	TRBD1	TGTGCCACCACTAAGGACAGGGGAGATGAAAAACTGTTTTTT	CATTKDRGDEKLFF
.	TRBJ1-2	TRBV4-2	TRBD1	TGTGCCAGCAGCCTGGGACAGGGAGGGTTAGGGTATGGCTACACCTTC	CASSLGQGGLGYGYTF
.	TRBJ1-5	TRBV7-2	TRBD1	TGTGCCAGCAGCACTACAGGGGGCGGCAATCAGCCCCAGCATTTT	CASSTTGGGNQPQHF
.	TRBJ1-5	TRBV5-6	.	TGTGCCAGCAGCCCGGGGGCGGGGGGCGCCAGCAATCAGCCCCAGCATTTT	CASSPGAGGASNQPQHF
.	TRBJ1-1	TRBV6-5	.	TGTGCCAGCAGTCGGGGGAACACTGAAGCTTTCTTT	CASSRGNTEAFF
.	TRBJ2-1	TRBV7-9	.	TGTGCCAGCAGCTTAGGCAGGGGTAGAGGGGGGGGGTCCTACAATGAGCAGTTCTTC	CASSLGRGRGGGSYNEQFF
.	TRBJ1-4	TRBV27	.	TGTGCCAGCAGTTTTTACCCCGGGGAAAAACTGTTTTTT	CASSFYPGEKLFF
many	TRBJ2-2	TRBV6-4	.	TGTGCCAGCAGTGACTCTCCGGGGTCTAACACCGGGGAGCTGTTTTTT	CASSDSPGSNTGELFF
few	TRBJ2-2	TRBV5-1	TRBD2	TGCGCCAGCAGCGAGTATGGACTAGCGATGTCCGGGGAGCTGTTTTTT	CASSEYGLAMSGELFF
.	TRBJ2-7	TRBV28	.	TGTGCCAGCAGTCCCACCCCAGGAGGAACCTACGAGCAGTACTTC	CASSPTPGGTYEQYF
few	TRBJ1-1	TRBV4-2	.	TGTGCCAGCAGCCAATACGGACAGTACACTGAAGCTTTCTTT	CASSQYGQYTEAFF
.	TRBJ2-3	TRBV18	TRBD1	TGTGCCAGCTCAAAGGGACAGTTAAAGGACACAGATACGCAGTATTTT	CASSKGQLKDTDTQYF
once	TRBJ2-7	TRBV27	TRBD2	TGTGCCAGCAGTTCCCTCCTTAGGGAGCGGGGGGGGGTCGAGCAGTACTTC	CASSSLLRERGGVEQYF
.	TRBJ1-6	TRBV11-2	.	TGTGCCAGCAGCTTAGCGTTGACAGGATATAATTCACCCCTCCACTTT	CASSLALTGYNSPLHF
few	TRBJ2-3	TRBV6-1	TRBD1	TGTGCCAGCAGTGAAGCGCGAGGGACAGGGGGTACAGATACGCAGTATTTT	CASSEARGTGGTDTQYF
once	TRBJ1-2	TRBV27	.	TGTGCCAGCAGTTTCGACAGCTACGACCCTTATGGCTACACCTTC	CASSFDSYDPYGYTF
.	TRBJ2-2	TRBV2	TRBD1	TGTGCCAGCCTCGGACAGGGGTACACCGGGGAGCTGTTTTTT	CASLGQGYTGELFF
.	TRBJ2-1	TRBV5-1	TRBD2	TGCGCCAGCAGCGTTAGACTAGCGGGTTACAATGAGCAGTTCTTC	CASSVRLAGYNEQFF
.	TRBJ2-1	TRBV6-1	TRBD1	TGTGCCATTGCCGGGACAGACAATGAGCAGTTCTTC	CAIAGTDNEQFF
.	TRBJ2-6	TRBV6-5	.	TGTGCCAGCAGTAACGGGGGTGCAGGGGCCAACGTCCTGACTTTC	CASSNGGAGANVLTF
few	TRBJ2-3	TRBV11-1	TRBD1	TGTGCCAGCAGCTTAGCAAACAGGGGGACGTGGGATACGCAGTATTTT	CASSLANRGTWDTQYF
.	TRBJ1-4	TRBV29-1	TRBD1	TGCAGCGTCGGGACAGGGGGCAGGGAAAAACTGTTTTTT	CSVGTGGREKLFF
.	TRBJ2-1	TRBV6-5	.	TGTGCCAGCAGTTCGGGGAGCCGCTCCTACAATGAGCAGTTCTTC	CASSSGSRSYNEQFF
.	TRBJ1-6	TRBV6-1	.	TGTGCCAGCAGGGGGGGGGTAACCTATAATTCACCCCTCCACTTT	CASRGGVTYNSPLHF
once	TRBJ1-1	TRBV15	TRBD1	TGTGCCACCAGCAAGAGACAGGGAAACACTGAAGCTTTCTTT	CATSKRQGNTEAFF
once	TRBJ1-1	TRBV12-5	.	TGTGCTAGTGGTTTGGTAAGCCCTGACGGGGGCACTGAAGCTTTCTTT	CASGLVSPDGGTEAFF
.	TRBJ2-2	TRBV7-7	TRBD1	TGTGCCAGCAGCTTGGCCGCCGGGACAGGGTACACCGGGGAGCTGTTTTTT	CASSLAAGTGYTGELFF
.	TRBJ1-1	TRBV28	.	TGTGCCAGCAGTTTAGGCGGGGGAAGGACTGAAGCTTTCTTT	CASSLGGGRTEAFF
.	TRBJ2-5	TRBV5-1	.	TGCGCCAGCAGCCCAGCGGCAGCTAATAAAGAGACCCAGTACTTC	CASSPAAANKETQYF
.	TRBJ1-2	TRBV7-9	.	TGTTCCAGCAGCTTAGCCAGGGACACCGAAAACTATGGCTACACCTTC	CSSSLARDTENYGYTF
.	TRBJ1-2	TRBV6-1	.	TGTGCCAGCAGTGAAGAACAGTCATGGCTCTATGGCTACACCTTC	CASSEEQSWLYGYTF
.	TRBJ1-3	TRBV30	.	TGTGCCTGGAGTGTACGTACTTACTCTGGAAACACCATATATTTT	CAWSVRTYSGNTIYF
.	TRBJ2-6	TRBV6-1	.	TGTGCCAGCAGTGGGGGCGTTATGAATGGGGCCAACGTCCTGACTTTC	CASSGGVMNGANVLTF
.	TRBJ2-3	TRBV7-2	.	TGTGCCAGCAGCTCCCCGGCCCAACAGACGCAGTATTTT	CASSSPAQQTQYF
.	TRBJ1-2	TRBV6-1	TRBD1	TGTGCCAGCAGTGATGGCAGGGGGCCGGGTGGCTACACCTTC	CASSDGRGPGGYTF
.	TRBJ2-6	TRBV14	TRBD2	TGTGCCAGCAGCCGGGGGGGTGGGGCCAACGTCCTGACTTTC	CASSRGGGANVLTF
.	TRBJ2-2	TRBV7-2	.	TGTGCCAGCAGCTTAGCTCAGGTTATGGAGCTGTTTTTT	CASSLAQVMELFF
.	TRBJ1-6	TRBV11-2	.	TGTGCCAGCAGCTTATTGGTTCGGAATTCACCCCTCCACTTT	CASSLLVRNSPLHF
.	TRBJ1-1	TRBV6-6	TRBD1	TGTGCCAGCAGACAAGGACAGGGAGTTACTGAAGCTTTCTTT	CASRQGQGVTEAFF
.	TRBJ2-5	TRBV2	.	TGTGCCAGCAGGAGGGATTTCCAAGAGACCCAGTACTTC	CASRRDFQETQYF
.	TRBJ1-5	TRBV6-1	.	TGTGCCAGCAGTGATGAAGGGAGATATAGCAATCAGCCCCAGCATTTT	CASSDEGRYSNQPQHF
once	TRBJ2-3	TRBV5-1	.	TGCGCCAGCAGCTTGGACCACAACACAGATACGCAGTATTTT	CASSLDHNTDTQYF
.	TRBJ2-5	TRBV5-1	.	TGCGCCAGCAGCTTGGGGCGGGGTCTAAAAGAGACCCAGTACTTC	CASSLGRGLKETQYF